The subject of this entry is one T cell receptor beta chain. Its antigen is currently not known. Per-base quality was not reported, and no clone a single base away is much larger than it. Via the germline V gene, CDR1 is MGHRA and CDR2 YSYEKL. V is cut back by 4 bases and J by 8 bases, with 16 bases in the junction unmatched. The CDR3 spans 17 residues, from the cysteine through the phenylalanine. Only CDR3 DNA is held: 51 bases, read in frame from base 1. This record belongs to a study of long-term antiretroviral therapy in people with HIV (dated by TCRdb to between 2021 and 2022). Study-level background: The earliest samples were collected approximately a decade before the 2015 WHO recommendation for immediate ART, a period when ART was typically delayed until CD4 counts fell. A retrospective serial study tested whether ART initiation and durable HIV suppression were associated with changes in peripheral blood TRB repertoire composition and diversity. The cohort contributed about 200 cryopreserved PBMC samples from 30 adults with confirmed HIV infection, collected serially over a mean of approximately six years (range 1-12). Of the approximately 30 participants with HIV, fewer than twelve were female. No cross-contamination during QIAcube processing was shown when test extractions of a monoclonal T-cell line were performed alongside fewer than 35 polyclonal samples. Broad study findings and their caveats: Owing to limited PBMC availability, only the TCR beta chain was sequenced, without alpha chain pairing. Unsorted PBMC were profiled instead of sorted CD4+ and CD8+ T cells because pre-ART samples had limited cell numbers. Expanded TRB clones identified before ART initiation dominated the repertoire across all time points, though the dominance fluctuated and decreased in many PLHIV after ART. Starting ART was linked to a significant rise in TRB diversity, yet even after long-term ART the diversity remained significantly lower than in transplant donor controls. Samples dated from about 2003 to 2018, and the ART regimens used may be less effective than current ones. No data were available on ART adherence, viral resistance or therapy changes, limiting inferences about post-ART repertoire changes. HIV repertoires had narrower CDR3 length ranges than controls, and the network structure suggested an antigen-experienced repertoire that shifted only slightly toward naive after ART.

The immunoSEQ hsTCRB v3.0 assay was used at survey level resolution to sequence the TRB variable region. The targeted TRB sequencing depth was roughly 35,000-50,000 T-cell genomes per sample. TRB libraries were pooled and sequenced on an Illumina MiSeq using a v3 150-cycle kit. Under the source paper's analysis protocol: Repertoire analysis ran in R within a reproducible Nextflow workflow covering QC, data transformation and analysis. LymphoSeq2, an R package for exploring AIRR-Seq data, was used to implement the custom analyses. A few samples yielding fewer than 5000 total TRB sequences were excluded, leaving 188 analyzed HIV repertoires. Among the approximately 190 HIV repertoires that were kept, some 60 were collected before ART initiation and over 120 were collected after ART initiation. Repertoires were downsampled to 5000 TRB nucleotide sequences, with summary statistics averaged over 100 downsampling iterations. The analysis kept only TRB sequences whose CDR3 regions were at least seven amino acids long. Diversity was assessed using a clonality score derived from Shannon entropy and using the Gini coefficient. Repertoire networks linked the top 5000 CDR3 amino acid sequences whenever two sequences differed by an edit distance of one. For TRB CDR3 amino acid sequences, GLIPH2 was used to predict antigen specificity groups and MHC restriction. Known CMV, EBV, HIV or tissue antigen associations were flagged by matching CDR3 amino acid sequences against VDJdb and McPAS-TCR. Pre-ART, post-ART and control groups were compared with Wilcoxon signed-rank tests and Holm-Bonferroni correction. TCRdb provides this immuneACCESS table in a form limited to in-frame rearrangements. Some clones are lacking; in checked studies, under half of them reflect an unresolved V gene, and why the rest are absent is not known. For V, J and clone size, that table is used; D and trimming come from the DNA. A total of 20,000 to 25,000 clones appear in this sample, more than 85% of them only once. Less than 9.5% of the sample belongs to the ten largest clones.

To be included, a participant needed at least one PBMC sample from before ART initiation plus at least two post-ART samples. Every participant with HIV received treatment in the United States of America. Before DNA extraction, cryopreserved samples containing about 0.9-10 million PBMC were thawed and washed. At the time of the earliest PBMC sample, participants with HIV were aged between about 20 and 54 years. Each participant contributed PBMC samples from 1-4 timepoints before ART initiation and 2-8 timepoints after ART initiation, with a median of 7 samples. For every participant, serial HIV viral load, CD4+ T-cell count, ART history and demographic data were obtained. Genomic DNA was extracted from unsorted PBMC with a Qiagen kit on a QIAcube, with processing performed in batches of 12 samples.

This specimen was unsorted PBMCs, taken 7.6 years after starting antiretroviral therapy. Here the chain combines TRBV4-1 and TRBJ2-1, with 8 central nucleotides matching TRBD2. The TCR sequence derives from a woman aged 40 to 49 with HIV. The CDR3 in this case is CASSLRGGRGEVDEQFF. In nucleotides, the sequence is TGCGCCAGCAGCCTCAGAGGTGGGCGGGGGGAGGTGGATGAGCAGTTCTTC.